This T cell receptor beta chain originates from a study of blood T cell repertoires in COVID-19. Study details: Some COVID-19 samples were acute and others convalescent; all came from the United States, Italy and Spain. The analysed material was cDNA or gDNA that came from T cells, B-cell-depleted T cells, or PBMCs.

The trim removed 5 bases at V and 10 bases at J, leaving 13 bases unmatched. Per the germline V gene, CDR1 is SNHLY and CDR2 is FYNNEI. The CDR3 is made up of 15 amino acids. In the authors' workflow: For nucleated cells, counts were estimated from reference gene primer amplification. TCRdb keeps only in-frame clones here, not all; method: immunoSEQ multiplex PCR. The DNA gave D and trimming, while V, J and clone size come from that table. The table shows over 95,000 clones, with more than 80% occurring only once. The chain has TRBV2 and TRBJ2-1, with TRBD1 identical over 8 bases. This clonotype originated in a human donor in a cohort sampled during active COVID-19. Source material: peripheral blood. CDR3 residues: CASSPQGAYSEEQFF. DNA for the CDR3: TGTGCCAGCAGTCCGCAGGGGGCTTACTCTGAGGAGCAGTTCTTC.